Listed here are 5 T cell receptor beta chains from one sample, sequenced in a study of cytomegalovirus exposure and HLA in healthy donors. Primers: 60 Vbeta forward and 13 Jbeta reverse. Produced via immunoSEQ multiplex PCR; TCRdb's table is partial and in-frame only. The sample consists of fewer than 200,000 clones, 81% of them appearing once. Sequenced sample: PBMCs. Receptor source: a middle-aged man in good health and CMV-seropositive.

In this sample, this clone turned up once. V is TRBV9 and J is TRBJ1-5; 9 bases map to TRBD1. Germline values: CDR1 SGDLS, CDR2 YYNGEE. After removal of 4 bases from V and 7 bases from J, the junction contained 9 bases not matched to a gene. The CDR3 sequence is 15 residues long. The CDR3 loop is CASSPDGQGFQPQHF. The CDR3 DNA follows: TGTGCCAGCAGCCCTGACGGACAGGGGTTCCAGCCCCAGCATTTT.

This rearrangement joins TRBV29-1 to TRBJ2-3; 9 positions agree with TRBD2. This CDR3 has 13 amino acids. Germline V CDR1 and CDR2: SQVTM, ANQGSEA. V was pared by 3 bases and J by 3 bases, with 1 base of the junction left unmatched. The CDR3 spells CSVEGLATDTQYF. DNA of the CDR3: TGCAGCGTTGAGGGACTAGCTACAGATACGCAGTATTTT.

The chain employs TRBV9 and TRBJ2-5, with 12 bases fitting TRBD1. From germline, CDR1 is SGDLS and CDR2 YYNGEE. The CDR3 has 15 amino acids. V gave up 2 bases and J gave up 5 bases; unmatched junction bases: 4. The CDR3 protein is CASSVGTGGYETQYF. The CDR3 DNA is TGTGCCAGCAGCGTTGGGACAGGGGGCTACGAGACCCAGTACTTC.

The J gene is TRBJ2-5, the V gene TRBV4-3, with TRBD1 matching over 10 bases. V shed 2 bases, J shed 5 bases, and the junction held 8 bases outside the gene matches. Germline CDR1 is LGHNA and CDR2 is YSLEER. The CDR3 sequence is 16 residues long. CDR3 residues: CASSQLGTGVSETQYF. CDR3 DNA: TGCGCCAGCAGCCAACTTGGGACAGGGGTTTCGGAGACCCAGTACTTC.

J is TRBJ1-1 and V is TRBV4-1, with 8 bases identical to TRBD1. CDR1 MGHRA and CDR2 YSYEKL come from the germline V gene. The CDR3 runs to 15 residues. Losses at the gene ends were 0 bases for V and 13 bases for J; bases not matched to a gene: 13. The CDR3 DNA follows: TGCGCCAGCAGCCAAGACCCCATGGGCAGGGGGCACGGTTTCTTT. It is translated as CASSQDPMGRGHGFF.